This T cell receptor beta chain was found in a study of early T cells in non-severe SARS-CoV-2 infection. In the study overall: Sequencing of unsorted whole blood was done on bulk RNA, leaving chains unpaired. Whole-study findings and limits: In VDJdb matching, anti-spike CD8 responses were favored while private and CD4 specificities went missing.

Unique molecular identifiers (one per individual cDNA molecule) were attached. MiXCR was run by TCRdb on the 5' RACE reads, yielding one entry per CDR3 protein. The data hold fewer than 120,000 distinct CDR3 sequences, with about 12% observed a single time. This CDR3 has 15 amino acids. Germline V CDR1 and CDR2: SGHTA, FQGNSA. The junction had 1 base not matched to a gene; V was cut back by 0 bases and J by 1 base. This clonotype was observed many times. What it recognizes is unknown. The sequence was collected from an adult who was a healthcare worker with PCR-confirmed SARS-CoV-2 infection or an uninfected control (not recorded which). This material consisted of whole blood, taken at baseline. V gene TRBV7-2 combines with J gene TRBJ2-7; 9 nucleotides agree with TRBD2. This chain's CDR3 is CASSLASGSSYEQYF. CDR3 nucleotide sequence: TGTGCCAGCAGCTTAGCTAGCGGGAGTTCCTACGAGCAGTACTTC.